This T cell receptor beta chain was documented in a study of blood T cell repertoires in COVID-19. Study overall: PBMCs, B-cell-depleted T cells, or T cells provided the cDNA or gDNA that made up the material.

The CDR3 has 13 amino acids. CDR1 SGHAT and CDR2 FQNNGV come from the germline V gene. V lost 5 bases to trimming and J lost 8 bases; unmatched junction nucleotides: 6. The assay was immunoSEQ multiplex PCR, and TCRdb's table has in-frame clones only and misses some. The table has 490,000 or so clones, less than 90% seen once. The material sequenced was PBMCs or T cells enriched from blood (not recorded which). This chain joins TRBV11-2 and TRBJ1-1, with 9 nucleotides matching TRBD1. The receptor was isolated from a woman aged 55-69 years who had recovered from COVID-19. The CDR3 reads CASSPGQGGEAFF. CDR3 DNA sequence: TGTGCCAGCAGCCCGGGACAGGGAGGAGAAGCTTTCTTT.